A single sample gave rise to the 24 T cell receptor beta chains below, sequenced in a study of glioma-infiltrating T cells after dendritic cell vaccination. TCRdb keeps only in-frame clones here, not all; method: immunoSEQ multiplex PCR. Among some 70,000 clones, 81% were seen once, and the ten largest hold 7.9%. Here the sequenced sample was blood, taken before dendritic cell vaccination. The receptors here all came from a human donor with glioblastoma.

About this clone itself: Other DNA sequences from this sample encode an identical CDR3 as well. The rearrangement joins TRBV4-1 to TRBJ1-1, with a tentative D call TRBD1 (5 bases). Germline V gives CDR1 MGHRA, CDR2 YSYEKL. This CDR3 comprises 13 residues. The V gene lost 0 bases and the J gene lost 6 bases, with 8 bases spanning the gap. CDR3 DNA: TGCGCCAGCAGCCAAGATGCCAGGGCTGAAGCTTTCTTT. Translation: CASSQDARAEAFF.

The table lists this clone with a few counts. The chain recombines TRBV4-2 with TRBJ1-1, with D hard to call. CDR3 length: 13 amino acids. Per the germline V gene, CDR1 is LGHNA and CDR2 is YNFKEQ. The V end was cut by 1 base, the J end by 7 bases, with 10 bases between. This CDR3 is CASSQAQLDEAFF. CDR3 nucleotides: TGTGCCAGCAGCCAAGCACAGTTAGATGAAGCTTTCTTT.

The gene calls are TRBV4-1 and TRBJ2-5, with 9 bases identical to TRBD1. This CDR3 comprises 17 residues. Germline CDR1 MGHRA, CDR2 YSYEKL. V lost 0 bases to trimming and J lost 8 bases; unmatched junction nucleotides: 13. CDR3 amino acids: CASSQDPGQGPGRTQYF. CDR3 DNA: TGCGCCAGCAGCCAAGACCCAGGACAGGGGCCGGGTCGAACCCAGTACTTC.

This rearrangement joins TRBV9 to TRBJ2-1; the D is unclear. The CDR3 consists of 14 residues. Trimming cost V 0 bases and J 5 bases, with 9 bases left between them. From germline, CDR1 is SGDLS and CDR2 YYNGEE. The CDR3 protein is CASSVGVGDNEQFF. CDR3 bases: TGTGCCAGCAGCGTAGGGGTCGGAGACAATGAGCAGTTCTTC.

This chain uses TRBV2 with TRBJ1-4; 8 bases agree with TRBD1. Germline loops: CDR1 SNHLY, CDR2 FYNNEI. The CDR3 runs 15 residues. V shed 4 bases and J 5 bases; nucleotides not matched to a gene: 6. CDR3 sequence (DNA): TGTGCCAGCAGTGCCCAGGACAGGGTCAATGAAAAACTGTTTTTT. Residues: CASSAQDRVNEKLFF.

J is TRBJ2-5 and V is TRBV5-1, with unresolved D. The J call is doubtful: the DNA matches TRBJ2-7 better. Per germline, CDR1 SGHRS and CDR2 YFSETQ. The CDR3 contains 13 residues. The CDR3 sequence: CASSLVTDYEQYF. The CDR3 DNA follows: TGCGCCAGCAGCTTGGTAACAGACTACGAGCAGTACTTC.

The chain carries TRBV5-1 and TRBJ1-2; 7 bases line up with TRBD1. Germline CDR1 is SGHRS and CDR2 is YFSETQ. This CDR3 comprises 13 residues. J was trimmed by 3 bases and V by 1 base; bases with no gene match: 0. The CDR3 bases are TGCGCCAGCAGCTTGACAGGGGACTATGGCTACACCTTC. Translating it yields CASSLTGDYGYTF.

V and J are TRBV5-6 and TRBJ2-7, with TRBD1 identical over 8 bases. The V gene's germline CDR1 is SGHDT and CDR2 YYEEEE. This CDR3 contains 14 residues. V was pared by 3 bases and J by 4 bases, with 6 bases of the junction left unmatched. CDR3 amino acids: CASSWGQGAYEQYF. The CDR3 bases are TGTGCCAGCAGCTGGGGCCAGGGGGCGTACGAGCAGTACTTC.

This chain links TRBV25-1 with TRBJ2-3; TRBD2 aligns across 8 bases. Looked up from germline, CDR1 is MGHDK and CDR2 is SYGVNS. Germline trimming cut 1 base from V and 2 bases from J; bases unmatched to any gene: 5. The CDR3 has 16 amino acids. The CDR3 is CASSELRTSPTDTQYF. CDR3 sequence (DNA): TGTGCCAGCAGTGAATTGAGGACTAGCCCCACAGATACGCAGTATTTT.

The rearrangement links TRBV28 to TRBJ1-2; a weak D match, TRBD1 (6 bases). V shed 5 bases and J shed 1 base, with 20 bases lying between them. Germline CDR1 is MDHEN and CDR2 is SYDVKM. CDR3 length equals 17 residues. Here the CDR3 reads CASSPGQRRNDNYGYTF. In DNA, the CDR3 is TGTGCCAGCAGTCCCGGACAGCGCCGGAACGATAACTATGGCTACACCTTC.

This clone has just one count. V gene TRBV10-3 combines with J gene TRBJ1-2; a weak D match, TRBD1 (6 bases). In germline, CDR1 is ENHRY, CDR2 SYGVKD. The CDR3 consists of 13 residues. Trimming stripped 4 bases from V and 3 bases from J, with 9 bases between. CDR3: CAISGTEYYGYTF. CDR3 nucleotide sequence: TGTGCCATCAGTGGGACAGAATACTATGGCTACACCTTC.

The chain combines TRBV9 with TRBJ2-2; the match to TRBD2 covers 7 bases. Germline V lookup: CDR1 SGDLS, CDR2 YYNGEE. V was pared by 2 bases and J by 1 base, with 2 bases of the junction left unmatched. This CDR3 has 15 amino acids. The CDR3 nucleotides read TGTGCCAGCAGCGTCGCGGGAGAGAACACCGGGGAGCTGTTTTTT. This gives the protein CASSVAGENTGELFF.

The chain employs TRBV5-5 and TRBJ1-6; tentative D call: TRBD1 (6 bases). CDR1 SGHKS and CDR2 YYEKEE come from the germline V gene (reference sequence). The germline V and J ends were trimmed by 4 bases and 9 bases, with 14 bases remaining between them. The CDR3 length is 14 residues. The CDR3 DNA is TGTGCCAGCAGCGACGGACAGAAAACTTCACCCCTCCACTTT. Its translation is CASSDGQKTSPLHF.

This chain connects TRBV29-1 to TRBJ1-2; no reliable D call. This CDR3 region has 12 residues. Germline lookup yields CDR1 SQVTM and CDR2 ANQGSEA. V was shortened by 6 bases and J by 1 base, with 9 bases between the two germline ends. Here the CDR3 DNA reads TGCAGCGTCTCTACAGTTAACTATGGCTACACCTTC. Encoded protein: CSVSTVNYGYTF. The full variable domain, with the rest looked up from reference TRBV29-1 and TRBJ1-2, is SAVISQKPSRDICQRGTSLTIQCQVDSQVTMMFWYRQQPGQSLTLIATANQGSEATYESGFVIDKFPISRPNLTFSTLTVSNMSPEDSSIYLCSVSTVNYGYTFGSGTRLTVV.

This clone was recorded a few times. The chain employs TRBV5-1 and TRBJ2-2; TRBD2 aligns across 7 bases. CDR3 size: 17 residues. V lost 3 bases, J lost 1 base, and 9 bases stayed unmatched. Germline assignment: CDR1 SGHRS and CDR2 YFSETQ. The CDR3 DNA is TGCGCCAGCAGCTCTGCCCTTAGCGGGTGGAACACCGGGGAGCTGTTTTTT. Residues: CASSSALSGWNTGELFF.

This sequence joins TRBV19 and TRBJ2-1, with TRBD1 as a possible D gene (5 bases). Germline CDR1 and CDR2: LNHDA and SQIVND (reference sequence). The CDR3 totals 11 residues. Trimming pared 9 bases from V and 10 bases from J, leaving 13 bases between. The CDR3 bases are TGTGCCAGCACTCATTCAGGGGAGCAGTTCTTC. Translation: CASTHSGEQFF. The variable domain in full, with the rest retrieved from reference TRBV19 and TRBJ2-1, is DGGITQSPKYLFRKEGQNVTLSCEQNLNHDAMYWYRQDPGQGLRLIYYSQIVNDFQKGDIAEGYSVSREKKESFPLTVTSAQKNPTAFYLCASTHSGEQFFGPGTRLTVL.

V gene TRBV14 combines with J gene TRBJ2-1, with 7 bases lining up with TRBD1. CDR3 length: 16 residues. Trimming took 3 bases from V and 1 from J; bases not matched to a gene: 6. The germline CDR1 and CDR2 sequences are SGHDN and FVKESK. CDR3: CASSQRQGNSYNEQFF. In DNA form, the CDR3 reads TGTGCCAGCAGCCAGCGACAGGGAAATTCCTACAATGAGCAGTTCTTC. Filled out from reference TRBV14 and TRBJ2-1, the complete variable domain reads EAGVTQFPSHSVIEKGQTVTLRCDPISGHDNLYWYRRVMGKEIKFLLHFVKESKQDESGMPNNRFLAERTGGTYSTLKVQPAELEDSGVYFCASSQRQGNSYNEQFFGPGTRLTVL.

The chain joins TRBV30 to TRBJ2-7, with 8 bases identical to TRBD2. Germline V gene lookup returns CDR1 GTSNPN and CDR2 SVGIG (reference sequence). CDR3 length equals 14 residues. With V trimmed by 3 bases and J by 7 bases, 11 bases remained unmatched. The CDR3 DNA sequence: TGTGCCTGGAGAGAGAAGGGGGGACTAGTGGAGCAGTACTTC. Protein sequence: CAWREKGGLVEQYF.

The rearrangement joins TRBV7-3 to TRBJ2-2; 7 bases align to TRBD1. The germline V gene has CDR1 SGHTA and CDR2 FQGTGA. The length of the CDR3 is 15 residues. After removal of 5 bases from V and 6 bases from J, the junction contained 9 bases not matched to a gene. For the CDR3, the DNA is TGTGCCAGCAGCGCCCAGGGGGACCGATCCGGGGAGCTGTTTTTT. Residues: CASSAQGDRSGELFF. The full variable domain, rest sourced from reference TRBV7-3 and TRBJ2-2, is GAGVSQTPSNKVTEKGKYVELRCDPISGHTALYWYRQSLGQGPEFLIYFQGTGAADDSGLPNDRFFAVRPEGSVSTLKIQRTERGDSAVYLCASSAQGDRSGELFFGEGSRLTVL.

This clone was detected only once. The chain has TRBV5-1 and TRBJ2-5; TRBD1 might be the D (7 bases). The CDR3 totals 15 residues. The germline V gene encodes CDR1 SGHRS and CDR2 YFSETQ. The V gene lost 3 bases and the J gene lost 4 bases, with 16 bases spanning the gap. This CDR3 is CASSSSGGKGETQYF. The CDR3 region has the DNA TGCGCCAGCAGCTCATCAGGGGGGAAAGGAGAGACCCAGTACTTC.

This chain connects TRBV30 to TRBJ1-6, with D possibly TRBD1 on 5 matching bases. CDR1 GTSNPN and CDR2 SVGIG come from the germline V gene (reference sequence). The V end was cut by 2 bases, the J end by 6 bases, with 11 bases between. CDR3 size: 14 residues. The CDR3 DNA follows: TGTGCCTGGAGTTGGGCAGGGCGTAATTCACCCCTCCACTTT. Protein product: CAWSWAGRNSPLHF.

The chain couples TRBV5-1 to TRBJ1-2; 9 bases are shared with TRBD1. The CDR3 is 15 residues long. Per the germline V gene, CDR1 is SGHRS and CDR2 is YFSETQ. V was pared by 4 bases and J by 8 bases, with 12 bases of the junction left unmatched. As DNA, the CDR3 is TGCGCCAGCAGCCCTGCCCTCCGGGACAGGGTAGGCTACACCTTC. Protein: CASSPALRDRVGYTF. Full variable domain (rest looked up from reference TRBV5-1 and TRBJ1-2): KAGVTQTPRYLIKTRGQQVTLSCSPISGHRSVSWYQQTPGQGLQFLFEYFSETQRNKGNFPGRFSGRQFSNSRSEMNVSTLELGDSALYLCASSPALRDRVGYTFGSGTRLTVV.

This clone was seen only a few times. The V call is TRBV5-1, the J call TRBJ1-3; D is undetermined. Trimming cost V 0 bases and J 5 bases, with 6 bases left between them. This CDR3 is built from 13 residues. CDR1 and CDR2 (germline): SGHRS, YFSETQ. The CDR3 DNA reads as TGCGCCAGCAGCTTGGACACGAGAAACACCATATATTTT. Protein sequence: CASSLDTRNTIYF.

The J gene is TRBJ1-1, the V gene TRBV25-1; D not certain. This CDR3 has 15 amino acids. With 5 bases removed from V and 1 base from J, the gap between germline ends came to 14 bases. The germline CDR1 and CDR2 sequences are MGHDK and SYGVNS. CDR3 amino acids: CASSSPEDRNTEAFF. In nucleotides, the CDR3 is TGTGCCAGCAGTTCCCCGGAGGATAGGAACACTGAAGCTTTCTTT.